A single sample is the source of the 3 T cell receptor beta chains below, sequenced in a study of blood T cells in healthy people across ages. A second PCR, run for about 6 to 11 cycles, used a sample-barcoded 5' primer plus a J-beta primer mix. One entry per CDR3 protein, called by TCRdb with MiXCR from the 5' RACE reads. This table has about 780,000 distinct CDR3 sequences, roughly 60% appearing once. Material for sequencing was blood. Receptors were obtained from a man aged 30 to 45 in good health.

CDR3 sequence reads: CASRGETETQYF. The DNA for the CDR3 is TGCGCCAGCAGGGGGGAAACGGAGACCCAGTACTTC. The chain carries TRBV5-1 and TRBJ2-5; D is possibly TRBD1 or TRBD2 (5 bases each). V dropped 5 bases and J dropped 5 bases, with 10 bases sitting between them. The CDR3 spans 12 residues. CDR1 is SGHRS, CDR2 YFSETQ, per germline.

The chain employs TRBV7-9 and TRBJ2-5; D not certain. Per germline, CDR1 SEHNR and CDR2 FQNEAQ (reference sequence). V lost 8 bases to trimming and J lost 5 bases, with 21 bases between them. This CDR3 comprises 15 residues. CDR3 region: CASLPAQSLGETQYF. The CDR3 nucleotides read TGTGCCAGCCTCCCCGCCCAGTCACTGGGGGAGACCCAGTACTTC. The full variable domain, with the rest looked up from reference TRBV7-9 and TRBJ2-5, is DTGVSQNPRHKITKRGQNVTFRCDPISEHNRLYWYRQTLGQGPEFLTYFQNEAQLEKSRLLSDRFSAERPKGSFSTLEIQRTEQGDSAMYLCASLPAQSLGETQYFGPGTRLLVL.

The gene calls are TRBV11-2 and TRBJ2-5; tentatively, D is TRBD2 (6 bases). The germline V gene encodes CDR1 SGHAT and CDR2 FQNNGV. V was clipped by 8 bases and J by 5 bases, with 18 bases between them. CDR3 length: 14 amino acids. CDR3 region: CASSSGPGGETQYF. Here the CDR3 DNA reads TGTGCCAGCTCTTCCGGGCCCGGAGGGGAGACCCAGTACTTC.